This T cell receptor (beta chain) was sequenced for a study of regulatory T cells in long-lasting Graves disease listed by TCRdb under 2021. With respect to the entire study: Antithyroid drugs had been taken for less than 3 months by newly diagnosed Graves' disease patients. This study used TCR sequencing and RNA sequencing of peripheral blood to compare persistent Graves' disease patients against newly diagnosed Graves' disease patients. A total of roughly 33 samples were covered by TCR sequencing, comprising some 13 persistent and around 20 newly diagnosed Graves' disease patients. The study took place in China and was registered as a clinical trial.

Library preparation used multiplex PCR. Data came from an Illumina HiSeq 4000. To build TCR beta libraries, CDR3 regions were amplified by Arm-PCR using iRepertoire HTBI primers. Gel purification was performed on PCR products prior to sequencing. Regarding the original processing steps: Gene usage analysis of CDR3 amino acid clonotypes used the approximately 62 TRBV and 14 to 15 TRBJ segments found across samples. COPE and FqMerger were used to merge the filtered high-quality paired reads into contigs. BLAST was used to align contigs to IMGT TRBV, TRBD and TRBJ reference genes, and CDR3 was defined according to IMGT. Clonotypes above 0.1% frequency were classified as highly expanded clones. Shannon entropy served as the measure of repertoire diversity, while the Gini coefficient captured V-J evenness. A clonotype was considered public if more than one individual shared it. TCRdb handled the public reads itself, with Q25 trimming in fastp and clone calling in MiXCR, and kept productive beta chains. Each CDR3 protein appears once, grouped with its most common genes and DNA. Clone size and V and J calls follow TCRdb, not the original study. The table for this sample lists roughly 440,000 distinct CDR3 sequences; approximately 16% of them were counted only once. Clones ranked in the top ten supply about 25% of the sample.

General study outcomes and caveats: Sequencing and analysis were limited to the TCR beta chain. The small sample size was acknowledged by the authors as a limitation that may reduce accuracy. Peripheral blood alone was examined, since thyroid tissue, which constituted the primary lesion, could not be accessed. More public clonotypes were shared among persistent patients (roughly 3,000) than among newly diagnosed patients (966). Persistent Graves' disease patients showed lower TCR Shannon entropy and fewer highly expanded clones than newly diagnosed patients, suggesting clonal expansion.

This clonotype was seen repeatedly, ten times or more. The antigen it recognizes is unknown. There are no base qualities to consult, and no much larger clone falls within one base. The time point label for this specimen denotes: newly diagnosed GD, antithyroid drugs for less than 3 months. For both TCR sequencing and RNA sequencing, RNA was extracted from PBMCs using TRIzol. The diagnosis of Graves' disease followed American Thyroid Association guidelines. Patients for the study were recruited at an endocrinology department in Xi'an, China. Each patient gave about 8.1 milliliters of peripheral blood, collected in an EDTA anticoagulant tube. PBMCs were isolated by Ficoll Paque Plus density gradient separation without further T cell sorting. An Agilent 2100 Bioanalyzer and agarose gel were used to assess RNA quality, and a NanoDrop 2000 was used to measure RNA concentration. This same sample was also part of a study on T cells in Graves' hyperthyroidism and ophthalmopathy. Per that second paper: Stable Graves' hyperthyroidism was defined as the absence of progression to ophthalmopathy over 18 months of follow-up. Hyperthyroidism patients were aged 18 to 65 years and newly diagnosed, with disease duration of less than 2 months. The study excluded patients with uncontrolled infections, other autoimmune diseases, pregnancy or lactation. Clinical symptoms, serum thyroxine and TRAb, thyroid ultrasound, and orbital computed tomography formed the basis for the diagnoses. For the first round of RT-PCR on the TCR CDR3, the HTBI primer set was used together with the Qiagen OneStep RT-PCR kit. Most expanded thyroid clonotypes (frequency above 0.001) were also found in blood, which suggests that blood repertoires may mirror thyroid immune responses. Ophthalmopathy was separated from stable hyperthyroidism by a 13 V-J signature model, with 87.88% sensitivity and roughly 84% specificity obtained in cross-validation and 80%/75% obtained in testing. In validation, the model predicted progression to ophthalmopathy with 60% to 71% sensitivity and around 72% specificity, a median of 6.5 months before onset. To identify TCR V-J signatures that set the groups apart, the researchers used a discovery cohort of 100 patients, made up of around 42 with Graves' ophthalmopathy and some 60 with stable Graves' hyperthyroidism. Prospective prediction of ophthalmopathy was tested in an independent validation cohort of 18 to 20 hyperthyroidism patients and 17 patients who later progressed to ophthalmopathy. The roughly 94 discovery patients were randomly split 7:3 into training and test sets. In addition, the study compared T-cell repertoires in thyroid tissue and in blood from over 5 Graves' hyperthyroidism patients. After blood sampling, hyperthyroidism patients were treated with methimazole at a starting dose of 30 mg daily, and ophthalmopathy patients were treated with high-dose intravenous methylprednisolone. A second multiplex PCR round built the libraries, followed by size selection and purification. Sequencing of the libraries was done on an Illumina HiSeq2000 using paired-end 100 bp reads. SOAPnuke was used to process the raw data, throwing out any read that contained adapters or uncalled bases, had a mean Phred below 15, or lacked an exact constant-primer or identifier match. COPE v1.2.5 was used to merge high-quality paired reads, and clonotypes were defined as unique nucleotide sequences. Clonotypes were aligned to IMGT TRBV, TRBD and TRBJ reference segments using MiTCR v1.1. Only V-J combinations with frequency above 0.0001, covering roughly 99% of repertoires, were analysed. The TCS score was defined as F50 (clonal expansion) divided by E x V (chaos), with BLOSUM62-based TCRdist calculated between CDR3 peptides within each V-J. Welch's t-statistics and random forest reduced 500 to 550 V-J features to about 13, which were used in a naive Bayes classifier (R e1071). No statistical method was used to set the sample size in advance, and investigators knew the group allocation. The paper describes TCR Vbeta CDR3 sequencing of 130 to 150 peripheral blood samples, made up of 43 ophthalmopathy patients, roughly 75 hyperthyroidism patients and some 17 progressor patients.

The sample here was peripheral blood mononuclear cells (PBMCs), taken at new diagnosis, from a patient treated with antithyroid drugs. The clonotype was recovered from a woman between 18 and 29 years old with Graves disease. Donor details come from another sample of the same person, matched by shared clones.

The sequenced DNA is TGTGCCAGCAGTTACGTACAGGGAGGTACCGGGGAGCTGTTTTTT. Translated, it reads CASSYVQGGTGELFF. The chain links TRBV6-5 with TRBJ2-2; the D gene is perhaps TRBD1 or TRBD2, as each covers 6 bases. The germline V gene gives CDR1 as MNHEY and CDR2 as SVGAGI. The CDR3 contains 15 residues, cysteine and phenylalanine counted. Just CDR3 DNA is preserved here, 45 bases in frame from base 1. V is clipped by 2 bases and J by 5 bases, and the sequence between their germline boundaries is 12 bases long.